This T cell receptor (beta chain) is drawn from a study of blood T cell repertoires in COVID-19. Study-wide background: Acute and convalescent COVID-19 samples came from the United States, Italy and Spain.

This clone was observed a handful of times. Assay: immunoSEQ multiplex PCR; the TCRdb copy retains only in-frame clones and omits some. The sample consists of tens of thousands of clones, around 77% of them appearing once. This receptor was taken from a man at least 80 years old with active or convalescent COVID-19. The sample taken for sequencing was peripheral blood.

CDR3 in DNA: TGTGCCAGTAGTTTATACTCAGGGGTAGGGCAGCCCCAGCATTTT. This gives the protein CASSLYSGVGQPQHF. The chain carries TRBV19 and TRBJ1-5, with a possible D match to TRBD1 (6 bases). V was clipped by 5 bases and J by 7 bases, with 18 bases between them. In germline, CDR1 is LNHDA, CDR2 SQIVND (reference sequence). The CDR3 has 15 residues.